The clone carrying this T cell receptor beta chain occurred a few times. Its antigen remains unknown. These data originate in a study of PD-1 blockade in classical Hodgkin lymphoma. Study-wide findings and caveats: The diversity seen at baseline in complete responders resembled that of newly diagnosed patients.

Generated by immunoSEQ multiplex PCR, the TCRdb table keeps only in-frame clones and is missing some. The sample contains under 30,000 clones, about four fifths of which appear only once. Trimming pared 2 bases from V and 7 bases from J, leaving 12 bases between. The CDR3 contains 15 residues. Germline loops: CDR1 MNHNY, CDR2 SVGAGI (reference sequence). Each of the patients experienced relapse following autologous stem cell transplantation, and their brentuximab vedotin exposure differed. Specimen: peripheral blood mononuclear cells (PBMCs), collected before the second cycle of nivolumab. The TCR originated in a human donor with classical Hodgkin lymphoma. The chain employs TRBV6-6 and TRBJ1-6, with D unclear. CDR3 residues: CASSYPREWNSPLHF. In nucleotides, the CDR3 is TGTGCCAGCAGTTACCCCCGGGAGTGGAATTCACCCCTCCACTTT.